The entry below gives a single TCR beta chain sequence along with its context. The antigen remains undetermined. The sample belongs to a study of cytomegalovirus exposure and HLA in healthy donors. Study outcomes and limitations: Cytomegalovirus association was listed for 164 TCR beta chains. Later analysis identified several of the most significant clusters that appeared linked to common viral pathogens. Among donors in an Asian-associated ancestry cluster, a later analysis reportedly found fewer N-insertions than the roughly 650-donor mean.

PCR amplification relied on 60 Vbeta primers (plus 13 Jbeta primers). Generated by immunoSEQ multiplex PCR, the TCRdb table keeps only in-frame clones and is missing some. The sample consists of 200,000 or so clones, 80% to 85% of them appearing once. CDR3 length: 12 amino acids. Trimming removed 4 bases at V and 5 bases at J, with 5 bases between. From germline, CDR1 is SGHDN and CDR2 FVKESK. This TCR came from a woman between 40 and 50 years old in good health and CMV-seronegative. Material for sequencing was PBMCs. The chain is built from TRBV14 and TRBJ2-2, with D unresolved. The DNA for the CDR3 is TGTGCCAGCAGCCGGAGAACCGGGGAGCTGTTTTTT. This gives the protein CASSRRTGELFF.